Shown below are 27 T cell receptor beta chains from a single sample sequenced in a study of T cells after yellow fever vaccination. MiXCR was run by TCRdb on the 5' RACE reads, yielding one entry per CDR3 protein. Of about 240,000 distinct CDR3 sequences in the sample, 6.9% were seen once. The sequences come from CD4+ T cells sorted from PBMCs, collected 15 days after the yellow fever booster vaccination. The receptors stem from a man younger than 45 who received the YFV17D yellow fever vaccine.

The chain combines TRBV6-5 with TRBJ2-7; 8 bases match TRBD2. CDR1 and CDR2 (germline): MNHEY, SVGAGI. Trimming took 4 bases from V and 1 from J; bases not matched to a gene: 6. The CDR3 totals 15 residues. The DNA for the CDR3 is TGTGCCAGCAGTTCCCCGGGGGGGGGATCCTACGAGCAGTACTTC. As protein: CASSSPGGGSYEQYF.

This clonotype was observed many times. The gene calls are TRBV5-1 and TRBJ2-5, with 7 nucleotides matching TRBD1. V was clipped by 3 bases and J by 4 bases; unmatched bases: 3. Looked up from germline, CDR1 is SGHRS and CDR2 is YFSETQ. The CDR3 is 13 residues long. This chain's CDR3 is CASSSGQTETQYF. For the CDR3, the DNA is TGCGCCAGCAGCTCGGGACAGACAGAGACCCAGTACTTC.

J is TRBJ2-1 and V is TRBV28; TRBD2 agrees at 11 bases. Germline V gene data show CDR1 as MDHEN and CDR2 as SYDVKM. This CDR3 contains 15 residues. Trimming removed 3 bases from V and 5 bases from J; junction bases left unmatched: 3. The chain's CDR3 is CASSLSGLADNEQFF. The DNA of the CDR3 is TGTGCCAGCAGTTTGTCGGGACTAGCGGACAATGAGCAGTTCTTC.

The chain has TRBV6-5 and TRBJ2-5; 9 positions agree with TRBD1. The CDR3 sequence is 17 residues long. After removal of 2 bases from V and 3 bases from J, the junction contained 10 bases not matched to a gene. The germline gives CDR1 MNHEY, CDR2 SVGAGI. The CDR3 region has the DNA TGTGCCAGCAGTTACGCATACACCGGGACAGGGAAAGAGACCCAGTACTTC. Residues: CASSYAYTGTGKETQYF.

This sequence joins TRBV5-1 and TRBJ2-1; a weak D match, TRBD1 (5 bases). The germline V gene encodes CDR1 SGHRS and CDR2 YFSETQ. Trimming shortened V by 0 bases and J by 4 bases, and 14 bases separated the two germline ends. This CDR3 has 16 residues. The DNA of the CDR3 is TGCGCCAGCAGCTTGGGTGGGGCTACGAGTTACAATGAGCAGTTCTTC. The encoded protein is CASSLGGATSYNEQFF.

Ten or more counts support this clonotype. This chain links TRBV25-1 with TRBJ2-7, with 7 bases lining up with TRBD2. CDR1 is MGHDK, CDR2 SYGVNS, per germline. CDR3 size: 13 residues. V trimming: 10 bases; J trimming: 3 bases; junction bases outside the gene matches: 9. The CDR3 is CATAGAGDYEQYF. CDR3 sequence (DNA): TGTGCCACTGCCGGCGCGGGAGACTACGAGCAGTACTTC.

The rearrangement joins TRBV20-1 to TRBJ2-7; D is possibly TRBD2 (5 bases). The germline gives CDR1 DFQATT, CDR2 SNEGSKA (reference sequence). The CDR3 covers 14 residues. V was clipped by 3 bases and J by 5 bases, with 17 bases between them. In DNA, the CDR3 is TGCAGTGCTAGCAGGAGATCAGCGGCCGACGAGCAGTACTTC. Residues: CSASRRSAADEQYF.

The chain joins TRBV4-2 to TRBJ2-1; 16 positions match TRBD2. Germline CDR1 and CDR2: LGHNA and YNFKEQ. The length of the CDR3 is 22 residues. V shed 4 bases and J 0 bases; nucleotides not matched to a gene: 15. The CDR3 nucleotides are TGTGCCAGCAGCCCCCTTCGTTCGGGACTAGCGGGAGGGCCCAGCTCCTACAATGAGCAGTTCTTC. Encoded protein: CASSPLRSGLAGGPSSYNEQFF.

This clonotype was recorded at least ten times. The V call is TRBV5-5, the J call TRBJ2-1; 8 bases match TRBD2. Losses at the gene ends were 2 bases for V and 9 bases for J; bases not matched to a gene: 7. The length of the CDR3 is 14 residues. CDR1 is SGHKS and CDR2 is YYEKEE in the germline V gene (reference sequence). CDR3: CASSLRTSSPEQFF. The CDR3 nucleotides read TGTGCCAGCAGCTTACGGACTAGCAGTCCTGAGCAGTTCTTC.

This clonotype was detected only a few times. The chain uses TRBV7-2 and TRBJ2-5; no reliable D call. The CDR3 runs 14 residues. Germline values: CDR1 SGHTA, CDR2 FQGNSA. Trimming pared 0 bases from V and 1 base from J, leaving 6 bases between. CDR3 coding DNA: TGTGCCAGCAGCTTAGCGTTTTCCCAAGAGACCCAGTACTTC. This codes for CASSLAFSQETQYF.

This clonotype has just a few counts. V and J are TRBV7-2 and TRBJ2-3, with D unclear. Looked up from germline, CDR1 is SGHTA and CDR2 is FQGNSA. CDR3 size: 12 residues. The ends were cut back, 5 bases at V and 4 bases at J, with 7 bases in the middle. CDR3 nucleotides: TGTGCCAGCAGCCGGGCCGCAGATACGCAGTATTTT. Translated, it gives CASSRAADTQYF.

This clonotype has a count of ten or more. The rearrangement links TRBV5-1 to TRBJ2-1; weak D call: TRBD2 (5 bases). The CDR3 has 13 residues. V was trimmed by 4 bases and J by 5 bases, leaving 10 bases between them. Germline lookup yields CDR1 SGHRS and CDR2 YFSETQ. The CDR3 nucleotides are TGCGCCAGCAGCGAGGGATTTAACAATGAGCAGTTCTTC. Residues: CASSEGFNNEQFF.

The chain couples TRBV28 to TRBJ2-7; D not resolved. Germline CDR1 is MDHEN and CDR2 is SYDVKM. This CDR3 region has 17 residues. Trimming removed 2 bases at V and 3 bases at J, with 20 bases between. The CDR3 protein is CASSLNKIGPPSYEQYF. The CDR3 DNA sequence: TGTGCCAGCAGTTTAAACAAAATAGGGCCCCCGAGCTACGAGCAGTACTTC.

This clonotype was observed many times. This chain uses TRBV29-1 with TRBJ2-7, with D perhaps being TRBD1 or TRBD2 (6 bases each). Germline loops: CDR1 SQVTM, CDR2 ANQGSEA. V shed 4 bases and J shed 4 bases, with 14 bases lying between them. The CDR3 sequence is 13 residues long. The CDR3 bases are TGCAGCGTTGTAATTGCGGGACAATACGAGCAGTACTTC. It codes for CSVVIAGQYEQYF.

This clonotype came up a few times. The chain employs TRBV14 and TRBJ1-1; 7 bases line up with TRBD1. Unmatched junction bases numbered 10, after V lost 5 bases and J lost 4 bases. This CDR3 comprises 15 residues. Germline V gene sequence: CDR1 SGHDN, CDR2 FVKESK. In DNA, the CDR3 is TGTGCCAGCAGCGCCTTCCGGACAGGCCCCACTGAAGCTTTCTTT. It codes for CASSAFRTGPTEAFF.

This clonotype was recorded many times. This chain uses TRBV5-4 with TRBJ2-5; 12 positions agree with TRBD2. Germline-derived CDR1 and CDR2 are SGHNT and YYREEE (reference sequence). V lost 4 bases and J lost 2; bases outside the gene matches: 9. The CDR3 consists of 17 residues. CDR3 nucleotide sequence: TGTGCCAGCAGCCGAGGACTAGCGGGAACGCTACAAGAGACCCAGTACTTC. Protein: CASSRGLAGTLQETQYF.

This chain links TRBV5-1 with TRBJ2-7; 8 bases line up with TRBD2. The CDR3 totals 15 residues. Germline loops: CDR1 SGHRS, CDR2 YFSETQ. Trimming removed 7 bases from V and 6 bases from J; junction bases left unmatched: 15. The CDR3 protein is CASAQGRGDLSEQYF. The CDR3 nucleotides are TGCGCCAGCGCCCAAGGGCGGGGGGACCTTAGCGAGCAGTACTTC.

This clonotype showed up many times. V gene TRBV6-2 or TRBV6-3 combines with J gene TRBJ2-1; D gene unclear. The CDR3 is made up of 12 amino acids. V was pared by 6 bases and J by 2 bases, with 5 bases between. Germline V gives CDR1 MNHEY, CDR2 SVGEGT. In DNA form, the CDR3 reads TGTGCCAGCAGACCCACCTACAATGAGCAGTTCTTC. Translated: CASRPTYNEQFF.

This clonotype was seen repeatedly, ten times or more. The chain uses TRBV20-1 and TRBJ2-1; 8 bases map to TRBD2. V gave up 1 base and J gave up 6 bases; unmatched junction bases: 14. Germline V gives CDR1 DFQATT, CDR2 SNEGSKA (reference sequence). This CDR3 region has 17 residues. CDR3 DNA sequence: TGCAGTGCTAGAGGTATAGCGAGCGGGAGAGCCCTCAATGAGCAGTTCTTC. It encodes CSARGIASGRALNEQFF.

The chain recombines TRBV12-3 or TRBV12-4 with TRBJ2-3, with D possibly TRBD2 on 6 matching bases. The CDR3 covers 15 residues. V gave up 7 bases and J gave up 2 bases, with 16 bases separating them. CDR3 DNA: TGTGCCAGCACCGTTTATGGCGGGAACACAGATACGCAGTATTTT. It is translated as CASTVYGGNTDTQYF.

This clonotype has a count of ten or more. The J gene is TRBJ1-1, the V gene TRBV4-3, with TRBD1 matching over 11 bases. The CDR3 runs 16 residues. Germline V gene lookup returns CDR1 LGHNA and CDR2 YSLEER. Losses at the gene ends were 4 bases for V and 0 bases for J; bases not matched to a gene: 4. CDR3 coding DNA: TGCGCCAGCAGCCGGGACAGGGGGGGCCTGAACACTGAAGCTTTCTTT. Its translation: CASSRDRGGLNTEAFF.

The rearrangement joins TRBV6-2 or TRBV6-3 to TRBJ1-2, with D perhaps TRBD1 (6 bases). The CDR3 is 13 residues long. The germline V gene has CDR1 MNHEY and CDR2 SVGEGT. The V end was cut by 5 bases, the J end by 7 bases, with 14 bases between. The CDR3 region has the DNA TGTGCCAGCAGTCAGGGGACGGTTGGTGGCTACACCTTC. This gives the protein CASSQGTVGGYTF.

This chain uses TRBV5-6 with TRBJ2-1, with D hard to call. The CDR3 has 16 residues. V was cut by 7 bases and J by 2 bases, with 19 bases left in between. The V gene's germline CDR1 is SGHDT and CDR2 YYEEEE. In DNA form, the CDR3 reads TGTGCCAGCTCTCCCATTGCCAGGCGAGCCTACAATGAGCAGTTCTTC. Translated, it gives CASSPIARRAYNEQFF.

V is TRBV20-1 and J is TRBJ2-5; D assignment may be TRBD1 or TRBD2 (6 bases each). Between the trimmed V and J ends, which lost 4 bases and 7 bases, there was a span of 19 bases. In germline, CDR1 is DFQATT, CDR2 SNEGSKA (reference sequence). The CDR3 contains 14 residues. CDR3 DNA sequence: TGCAGTGCTACGTTCGGACAGACGGAGGGGACCCAGTACTTC. This encodes CSATFGQTEGTQYF.

Here the CDR3 reads CASPSGTSVSQVGELFF. CDR3 bases: TGTGCCAGCCCCTCCGGGACTAGCGTTTCTCAGGTCGGGGAGCTGTTTTTT. This sequence joins TRBV7-9 and TRBJ2-2; 10 bases map to TRBD2. The V gene end was trimmed by 8 bases and the J gene end by 7 bases; junction bases not matched to a gene: 16. CDR1 and CDR2 from the germline V gene are SEHNR and FQNEAQ (reference sequence). CDR3 length: 17 amino acids.

This sequence joins TRBV7-2 and TRBJ2-2; D is undetermined. V shed 7 bases and J shed 1 base, with 4 bases lying between them. Looked up from germline, CDR1 is SGHTA and CDR2 is FQGNSA. CDR3 length: 12 residues. Here the CDR3 DNA reads TGTGCCAGCAAAAAGAACACCGGGGAGCTGTTTTTT. Amino acid sequence: CASKKNTGELFF. Full variable domain (outside the CDR3, taken from reference TRBV7-2 and TRBJ2-2): GAGVSQSPSNKVTEKGKDVELRCDPISGHTALYWYRQSLGQGLEFLIYFQGNSAPDKSGLPSDRFSAERTGGSVSTLTIQRTQQEDSAVYLCASKKNTGELFFGEGSRLTVL.

The chain uses TRBV6-5 and TRBJ2-2; D might be TRBD2 (6 bases). The CDR3 sequence is 17 residues long. The germline V and J ends were trimmed by 0 bases and 0 bases, with 11 bases remaining between them. Per germline, CDR1 MNHEY and CDR2 SVGAGI. The CDR3 is CASSYSGSGTNTGELFF. The CDR3 DNA follows: TGTGCCAGCAGTTACTCGGGTAGCGGAACGAACACCGGGGAGCTGTTTTTT.